The next 22 T cell receptor beta chains were all read from a single sample in a study of cytomegalovirus exposure and HLA in healthy donors. Produced via immunoSEQ multiplex PCR; TCRdb's table is partial and in-frame only. The sample shows 120,000 to 150,000 clones, 80% to 90% of them seen only once. The sequenced sample was PBMCs. These receptor sequences come from a man younger than 35 in good health and CMV-seronegative.

The CDR3 spells CASSEVNRAAAFF. DNA of the CDR3: TGTGCCAGCAGTGAAGTGAACAGGGCAGCAGCTTTCTTT. V and J are TRBV6-1 and TRBJ1-1; tentatively, D is TRBD1 (6 bases). Germline V gene data show CDR1 as MNHNS and CDR2 as SASEGT. The CDR3 covers 13 residues. Trimming left V 1 base short and J 10 bases short, with 13 bases between.

The chain carries TRBV7-6 and TRBJ2-5; possible D gene TRBD1, 7 bases. Trimming took 1 base from V and 5 from J, leaving 14 bases between them. Germline-derived CDR1 and CDR2 are SGHVS and FNYEAQ. The CDR3 loop spans 15 amino acids. This CDR3 reads CASSLDDREVETQYF. CDR3 DNA sequence: TGTGCCAGCAGCTTAGATGACAGGGAGGTCGAGACCCAGTACTTC.

This chain links TRBV6-5 with TRBJ2-7; D perhaps matches TRBD2 (6 bases). The V end lost 0 bases, the J end lost 0 bases, and 12 bases lay between the germline ends. Germline V gene lookup returns CDR1 MNHEY and CDR2 SVGAGI. The CDR3 covers 16 residues. This CDR3 is CASSYSYGGSSYEQYF. The CDR3 coding sequence is TGTGCCAGCAGTTACTCGTACGGGGGAAGCTCCTACGAGCAGTACTTC.

This clone was seen once. This chain uses TRBV11-2 with TRBJ2-1, with 9 nucleotides matching TRBD2. In germline, CDR1 is SGHAT, CDR2 FQNNGV. The CDR3 contains 17 residues. V shed 1 base, J shed 2 bases, and the junction held 6 bases outside the gene matches. DNA for the CDR3: TGTGCCAGCAGCTTAGTCGCGGGAGGGCCCGCCTACAATGAGCAGTTCTTC. This gives the protein CASSLVAGGPAYNEQFF.

This clone has a single count. The V and J genes are TRBV6-5 and TRBJ2-7, with TRBD1 as a possible D gene (5 bases). CDR3 length: 13 residues. Trimming pared 6 bases from V and 0 bases from J, leaving 9 bases between. Germline V CDR1 and CDR2: MNHEY, SVGAGI. CDR3 in amino acids: CASSPDISYEQYF. DNA for the CDR3: TGTGCCAGCAGCCCGGACATCTCCTACGAGCAGTACTTC.

The chain employs TRBV4-2 and TRBJ1-2; 7 bases map to TRBD1. The CDR3 consists of 14 residues. Germline CDR1 reads LGHNA; CDR2 reads YNFKEQ. With V trimmed by 1 base and J by 7 bases, 6 bases remained unmatched. The CDR3 loop reads CASSQVEGAAGYTF. CDR3 bases: TGTGCCAGCAGCCAAGTTGAGGGGGCGGCTGGCTACACCTTC.

This clone was detected once. The J gene is TRBJ1-5, the V gene TRBV18; 11 bases map to TRBD1. The V gene's germline CDR1 is KGHSH and CDR2 LQKENI. The CDR3 sequence is 17 residues long. The V and J ends lost 3 bases and 4 bases, in that order; junction bases with no gene match: 8. CDR3 nucleotides: TGTGCCAGCTCACCTCCGGGACAGGGGGGAAAAAATCAGCCCCAGCATTTT. Protein product: CASSPPGQGGKNQPQHF.

The chain carries TRBV15 and TRBJ1-3; no clear D. Trimming pared 5 bases from V and 0 bases from J, leaving 11 bases between. The germline V gene encodes CDR1 LNHNV and CDR2 YYDKDF (reference sequence). There are 15 residues in the CDR3. In DNA, the CDR3 is TGTGCCACCAGCCTTGACCGACACTCTGGAAACACCATATATTTT. It is translated as CATSLDRHSGNTIYF.

V usage is TRBV6-4 and J usage is TRBJ2-1, with 8 positions matching TRBD1. Germline CDR1 MRHNA, CDR2 SNTAGT. Trimming at V came to 2 bases and at J to 9 bases, leaving 3 bases not matched to a gene. CDR3 length equals 13 residues. The CDR3 loop reads CASSDRTGTEQFF. Here the CDR3 DNA reads TGTGCCAGCAGTGACAGGACAGGGACTGAGCAGTTCTTC.

V usage is TRBV5-8 and J usage is TRBJ2-1, with 9 bases that match TRBD1. J was trimmed by 6 bases and V by 4 bases; bases with no gene match: 17. In germline, CDR1 is SGHTS, CDR2 YDEGEE. This CDR3 has 18 residues. The CDR3: CASSATTPGTGSGNEQFF. The CDR3 DNA follows: TGTGCCAGCAGCGCAACAACCCCCGGGACAGGGAGCGGCAATGAGCAGTTCTTC.

V usage is TRBV29-1 and J usage is TRBJ2-3; D possibly corresponds to TRBD1 (5 bases). The germline gives CDR1 SQVTM, CDR2 ANQGSEA. This CDR3 comprises 14 residues. V was cut by 3 bases and J by 0 bases, with 10 bases left in between. In DNA, the CDR3 is TGCAGCGTTGAGCGTGGGGCTAGCACAGATACGCAGTATTTT. This codes for CSVERGASTDTQYF.

In DNA form, the CDR3 reads TGTGCCAGCAGCCAATCCGGGACTAGCGGGACCTACAATGAGCAGTTCTTC. Translating gives CASSQSGTSGTYNEQFF. V gene TRBV7-9 combines with J gene TRBJ2-1, with 13 bases that match TRBD2. The germline gives CDR1 SEHNR, CDR2 FQNEAQ (reference sequence). The CDR3 is 17 residues long. The V gene end was trimmed by 5 bases and the J gene end by 2 bases; junction bases not matched to a gene: 6.

The genes are TRBV27 and TRBJ2-1; D possibly corresponds to TRBD2 (5 bases). Per the germline V gene, CDR1 is MNHEY and CDR2 is SMNVEV (reference sequence). V dropped 6 bases and J dropped 0 bases, with 15 bases sitting between them. CDR3 length equals 16 residues. The CDR3 loop is CASRLTAVSSYNEQFF. The CDR3 region has the DNA TGTGCCAGCAGGTTAACAGCGGTTAGCTCCTACAATGAGCAGTTCTTC.

The V and J genes are TRBV9 and TRBJ2-1; 9 bases are a match to TRBD2. Germline V gene data show CDR1 as SGDLS and CDR2 as YYNGEE. The ends lost 3 bases at V and 7 bases at J; junction bases unmatched: 8. The CDR3 extends over 15 amino acids. CDR3 nucleotide sequence: TGTGCCAGCAGCGCGATGCGGGGGGGCTCGAATGAGCAGTTCTTC. The encoded protein is CASSAMRGGSNEQFF.

The count of this clone is one. This chain connects TRBV2 to TRBJ2-7; 7 bases agree with TRBD1. CDR3 length: 15 residues. J was trimmed by 3 bases and V by 1 base; bases with no gene match: 6. Germline CDR1 reads SNHLY; CDR2 reads FYNNEI. The CDR3 bases are TGTGCCAGCAGTGAAGGCACAGGGGCGATCTACGAGCAGTACTTC. Amino acid sequence: CASSEGTGAIYEQYF.

This chain connects TRBV28 to TRBJ2-7; 9 bases align to TRBD1. CDR3 length: 16 residues. CDR1 is MDHEN, CDR2 SYDVKM, per germline. Unmatched junction bases numbered 12, after V lost 6 bases and J lost 3 bases. CDR3 loop: CASRATGGKAYYEQYF. The CDR3 region has the DNA TGTGCCAGCAGGGCGACAGGGGGTAAAGCGTACTACGAGCAGTACTTC.

The chain employs TRBV6-5 and TRBJ2-3; TRBD2 might be the D (6 bases). Trimming removed 2 bases at V and 4 bases at J, with 13 bases between. The CDR3 contains 15 residues. Germline assignment: CDR1 MNHEY and CDR2 SVGAGI. The CDR3 spells CASSYRAGRSDTQYF. Here the CDR3 DNA reads TGTGCCAGCAGTTACCGGGCGGGGCGGTCAGATACGCAGTATTTT.

CDR3 sequence (DNA): TGTGCCAGCAGCTTGGGCGCTTCGATTAACAATGAGCAGTTCTTC. As protein: CASSLGASINNEQFF. V gene TRBV7-9 combines with J gene TRBJ2-1; no definite D call. Germline CDR1 reads SEHNR; CDR2 reads FQNEAQ (reference sequence). The CDR3 is made up of 15 amino acids. V was clipped by 3 bases and J by 5 bases, with 14 bases between them.

The J gene is TRBJ2-7, the V gene TRBV6-1; 11 nucleotides align to TRBD1. Germline lookup yields CDR1 MNHNS and CDR2 SASEGT. V gave up 4 bases and J gave up 5 bases; unmatched junction bases: 4. CDR3 length: 14 amino acids. The CDR3, as DNA: TGTGCCAGCAGTGCTTGGACAGGGGGCCACGAGCAGTACTTC. It yields the protein CASSAWTGGHEQYF.

The V call is TRBV5-1, the J call TRBJ2-3; a weak D match, TRBD1 (5 bases). The CDR3 loop spans 15 amino acids. CDR1 is SGHRS and CDR2 is YFSETQ in the germline V gene. V was shortened by 1 base and J by 5 bases, with 14 bases between the two germline ends. CDR3 in DNA: TGCGCCAGCAGCTTGAGGCTCAGGGCCGGAGATACGCAGTATTTT. Translation: CASSLRLRAGDTQYF.

This sequence joins TRBV6-6 and TRBJ1-6; D gene uncertain. CDR3 size: 14 residues. Per the germline V gene, CDR1 is MNHNY and CDR2 is SVGAGI (reference sequence). The V end was cut by 7 bases, the J end by 2 bases, with 9 bases between. The CDR3 nucleotides are TGTGCCAGCACCCGTGACACCTATAATTCACCCCTCCACTTT. This translates into CASTRDTYNSPLHF.

This clone was found once. The V gene is TRBV14, the J gene TRBJ1-2, with D possibly being TRBD1 (6 bases). The CDR3 covers 14 residues. Trimming cost V 2 bases and J 4 bases, with 11 bases left between them. CDR1 is SGHDN, CDR2 FVKESK, per germline. The CDR3 sequence: CASSQNTGFYGYTF. The CDR3 DNA reads as TGTGCCAGCAGCCAAAACACAGGGTTCTATGGCTACACCTTC.